The next 31 T cell receptor beta chains were all read from a single sample in a study of cytomegalovirus exposure and HLA in healthy donors. Primers for the PCR totalled 60 Vbeta and 13 Jbeta. Libraries were prepared by immunoSEQ multiplex PCR; TCRdb keeps only in-frame clonotypes and omits some of them. The data hold about 120,000 clones, with around three quarters observed a single time. Sample: PBMCs. The receptors derive from a man aged 30 to 39 in good health and CMV-seronegative.

This sequence joins TRBV10-2 and TRBJ1-4, with D maybe TRBD1 (6 bases). Germline lookup yields CDR1 WSHSY and CDR2 SAAADI. Trimming took 0 bases from V and 6 from J, leaving 11 bases between them. The CDR3 length is 15 residues. The DNA for the CDR3 is TGCGCCAGCAGTGAGTCTGGAGGGGGGGATGAAAAACTGTTTTTT. As protein: CASSESGGGDEKLFF.

This clone occurred a few times. This chain connects TRBV9 to TRBJ2-3; no definite D call. This CDR3 has 14 amino acids. The germline V and J ends were trimmed by 0 bases and 1 base, with 6 bases remaining between them. Germline CDR1 is SGDLS and CDR2 is YYNGEE. The CDR3 spells CASSVVQGTDTQYF. In DNA form, the CDR3 reads TGTGCCAGCAGCGTAGTTCAGGGCACAGATACGCAGTATTTT.

This chain uses TRBV30 with TRBJ2-2; 7 bases line up with TRBD2. Germline V gives CDR1 GTSNPN, CDR2 SVGIG (reference sequence). This CDR3 contains 14 residues. V trimming: 3 bases; J trimming: 6 bases; junction bases outside the gene matches: 7. The CDR3 region is CAWRGGVVPGELFF. The CDR3, as DNA: TGTGCCTGGAGGGGGGGGGTAGTTCCCGGGGAGCTGTTTTTT. Complete variable domain (other parts from reference TRBV30 and TRBJ2-2): SQTIHQWPATLVQPVGSPLSLECTVEGTSNPNLYWYRQAAGRGLQLLFYSVGIGQISSEVPQNLSASRPQDRQFILSSKKLLLSDSGFYLCAWRGGVVPGELFFGEGSRLTVL.

The rearrangement links TRBV9 to TRBJ1-2, with D unclear. V was trimmed by 1 base and J by 1 base, leaving 5 bases between them. The CDR3 extends over 13 amino acids. Germline assignment: CDR1 SGDLS and CDR2 YYNGEE. For the CDR3, the DNA is TGTGCCAGCAGCGTAAAGAGTAACTATGGCTACACCTTC. Amino acid sequence: CASSVKSNYGYTF.

The gene calls are TRBV5-1 and TRBJ2-2; 12 bases align to TRBD2. The trim removed 5 bases at V and 5 bases at J, leaving 7 bases unmatched. CDR3 length equals 16 residues. The germline V gene encodes CDR1 SGHRS and CDR2 YFSETQ. CDR3 residues: CASSSGLAGRTGELFF. The DNA of the CDR3 is TGCGCCAGCAGTTCCGGACTAGCGGGGAGGACCGGGGAGCTGTTTTTT. Variable domain in full (rest from reference TRBV5-1 and TRBJ2-2): KAGVTQTPRYLIKTRGQQVTLSCSPISGHRSVSWYQQTPGQGLQFLFEYFSETQRNKGNFPGRFSGRQFSNSRSEMNVSTLELGDSALYLCASSSGLAGRTGELFFGEGSRLTVL.

This clone was observed a handful of times. The chain uses TRBV6-6 and TRBJ2-7; no firm D call. This CDR3 contains 15 residues. The V gene's germline CDR1 is MNHNY and CDR2 SVGAGI (reference sequence). Trimming cost V 0 bases and J 3 bases, with 12 bases left between them. This chain's CDR3 is CASSYSSGSGYEQYF. In DNA, the CDR3 is TGTGCCAGCAGTTACTCGAGTGGTTCTGGCTACGAGCAGTACTTC.

This chain links TRBV29-1 with TRBJ1-1; D not certain. Germline values: CDR1 SQVTM, CDR2 ANQGSEA. This CDR3 has 14 amino acids. The V end was cut by 7 bases, the J end by 3 bases, with 18 bases between. The CDR3 bases are TGCAGCGCCAGACGCGGGGATTTGGACACTGAAGCTTTCTTT. Amino acid sequence: CSARRGDLDTEAFF.

This sequence joins TRBV7-8 and TRBJ1-2; TRBD1 agrees at 8 bases. CDR3 length equals 13 residues. Germline V CDR1 and CDR2: SGHVS, FQNEAQ. J was trimmed by 8 bases and V by 7 bases; bases with no gene match: 9. This chain's CDR3 is CASIFQGASGYTF. In DNA, the CDR3 is TGTGCCAGCATTTTCCAGGGGGCGAGCGGCTACACCTTC.

Only a few counts were recorded for this clone. The genes are TRBV6-1 and TRBJ1-3; TRBD1 might be the D (5 bases). Germline V gives CDR1 MNHNS, CDR2 SASEGT. V was clipped by 7 bases and J by 0 bases, with 13 bases between them. The CDR3 contains 15 residues. The CDR3 is CASTEQGYSGNTIYF. CDR3 coding DNA: TGTGCCAGCACCGAGCAGGGATACTCTGGAAACACCATATATTTT.

The genes are TRBV30 and TRBJ1-6; 9 positions agree with TRBD1. V lost 1 base, J lost 6 bases, and 7 bases stayed unmatched. CDR1 and CDR2 from the germline V gene are GTSNPN and SVGIG (reference sequence). The CDR3 loop spans 16 amino acids. The CDR3 reads CAWSASGTGRNSPLHF. The CDR3 DNA sequence: TGTGCCTGGAGTGCATCCGGGACAGGGCGTAATTCACCCCTCCACTTT.

CDR3 nucleotide sequence: TGCGCCAGCAGCATGGACGGGGAGGGCGGAGAAGCTTTCTTT. This encodes CASSMDGEGGEAFF. The rearrangement links TRBV5-1 to TRBJ1-1; no firm D call. Germline V gene lookup returns CDR1 SGHRS and CDR2 YFSETQ. Trimming removed 4 bases from V and 8 bases from J, with 18 bases in between. CDR3 length equals 14 residues.

The chain has TRBV5-6 and TRBJ1-2; D is possibly TRBD1 (5 bases). The CDR3 extends over 14 amino acids. The germline gives CDR1 SGHDT, CDR2 YYEEEE. The V end was cut by 4 bases, the J end by 8 bases, with 18 bases between. The DNA of the CDR3 is TGTGCCAGCAGCGGTCCAGGGTTCGACTCAGGCTACACCTTC. Translated, it gives CASSGPGFDSGYTF.

This clone has just a few counts. This chain joins TRBV10-3 and TRBJ1-1; TRBD1 is a possible D gene (6 bases). Looked up from germline, CDR1 is ENHRY and CDR2 is SYGVKD. V dropped 7 bases and J dropped 1 base, with 16 bases sitting between them. The CDR3 has 15 residues. The CDR3 sequence is CAITQSGGSNTEAFF. CDR3 DNA: TGTGCCATCACCCAGTCGGGGGGCTCGAACACTGAAGCTTTCTTT.

The chain carries TRBV30 and TRBJ1-2; a possible D gene is TRBD1 (5 bases). With 0 bases removed from V and 5 bases from J, the gap between germline ends came to 13 bases. The length of the CDR3 is 14 residues. CDR1 is GTSNPN, CDR2 SVGIG, per germline (reference sequence). CDR3 in amino acids: CAWSVRGWGYGYTF. The DNA of the CDR3 is TGTGCCTGGAGTGTACGGGGGTGGGGATATGGCTACACCTTC.

This clone is a singleton in its sample. The rearrangement joins TRBV6-1 to TRBJ1-2; 7 bases align to TRBD1. Germline V gene sequence: CDR1 MNHNS, CDR2 SASEGT. Trimming took 7 bases from V and 3 from J; bases not matched to a gene: 8. The length of the CDR3 is 14 residues. This chain's CDR3 is CASIFSGTDYGYTF. The CDR3 DNA follows: TGTGCCAGCATTTTTTCCGGGACAGACTATGGCTACACCTTC.

The chain joins TRBV28 to TRBJ1-2, with D possibly TRBD1 on 6 matching bases. The CDR3 consists of 13 residues. The ends were cut back, 7 bases at V and 4 bases at J, with 13 bases in the middle. Germline loops: CDR1 MDHEN, CDR2 SYDVKM. The CDR3 sequence: CASTVGGAYGYTF. The DNA for the CDR3 is TGTGCCAGCACCGTTGGGGGGGCCTATGGCTACACCTTC.

The CDR3 nucleotides are TGTGCCAGCAGTTTCCGACAGGCGAACACCGGGGAGCTGTTTTTT. Translating gives CASSFRQANTGELFF. V usage is TRBV6-5 and J usage is TRBJ2-2, with D tentatively TRBD1 (6 bases). Germline loops: CDR1 MNHEY, CDR2 SVGAGI. Trimming pared 4 bases from V and 0 bases from J, leaving 9 bases between. This CDR3 is built from 15 residues.

This rearrangement joins TRBV19 to TRBJ1-5, with 12 bases that match TRBD1. This CDR3 contains 16 residues. The V and J ends lost 6 bases and 6 bases, in that order; junction bases with no gene match: 9. Germline V CDR1 and CDR2: LNHDA, SQIVND (reference sequence). The CDR3 bases are TGTGCCAGTAGGGTTCCGGGACAGGGGGCAAGTCAGCCCCAGCATTTT. It is translated as CASRVPGQGASQPQHF.

V is TRBV5-6 and J is TRBJ1-2; 10 bases map to TRBD1. This CDR3 is built from 15 residues. CDR1 is SGHDT, CDR2 YYEEEE, per germline. V lost 4 bases to trimming and J lost 6 bases; unmatched junction nucleotides: 9. The CDR3 DNA sequence: TGTGCCAGCAGCAACGGGACAGGGGCGAGAAATGGCTACACCTTC. It specifies CASSNGTGARNGYTF.

This chain uses TRBV7-8 with TRBJ2-5; 12 positions match TRBD1. Germline lookup yields CDR1 SGHVS and CDR2 FQNEAQ. The V and J ends lost 7 bases and 3 bases, in that order; junction bases with no gene match: 15. The CDR3 has 18 amino acids. The CDR3 here is CASTPRGGQGARKETQYF. CDR3 nucleotides: TGTGCCAGCACCCCGAGAGGGGGACAGGGGGCGCGGAAAGAGACCCAGTACTTC.

V is TRBV5-1 and J is TRBJ2-1, with TRBD1 matching 7 bases. CDR3 length equals 15 residues. Germline CDR1 reads SGHRS; CDR2 reads YFSETQ. The V and J ends lost 4 bases and 4 bases, in that order; junction bases with no gene match: 8. CDR3 DNA: TGCGCCAGCAGCCAACAGGGGTTATCGTACAATGAGCAGTTCTTC. Residues: CASSQQGLSYNEQFF.

The rearrangement links TRBV19 to TRBJ1-2; 9 bases map to TRBD1. Trimming cost V 3 bases and J 8 bases; bases outside gene matches: 4. In germline, CDR1 is LNHDA, CDR2 SQIVND (reference sequence). This CDR3 comprises 13 residues. The CDR3 sequence: CASSIRDRDGYTF. The CDR3 coding sequence is TGTGCCAGTAGTATTAGGGACAGGGACGGCTACACCTTC.

The chain uses TRBV9 and TRBJ2-5; 7 nucleotides agree with TRBD2. CDR1 SGDLS and CDR2 YYNGEE come from the germline V gene. CDR3 length: 16 residues. The junction had 14 bases not matched to a gene; V was cut back by 2 bases and J by 7 bases. In nucleotides, the CDR3 is TGTGCCAGCAGCGTTCACGGGGAGAGTGGGGGGGGGACCCAGTACTTC. This sequence encodes CASSVHGESGGGTQYF.

The chain is built from TRBV11-2 and TRBJ2-7, with 9 bases lining up with TRBD1. The V segment lost 7 bases and the J segment 2 bases; nucleotides outside the gene matches: 12. Germline CDR1 reads SGHAT; CDR2 reads FQNNGV. The CDR3 length is 16 residues. The CDR3, as DNA: TGTGCCAGCATAGTGATATGGGACAGGGTGACCTACGAGCAGTACTTC. It yields the protein CASIVIWDRVTYEQYF.

This clone turned up a few times. The J gene is TRBJ2-4, the V gene TRBV6-5, with D maybe TRBD1 (7 bases). The CDR3 covers 14 residues. V lost 6 bases and J 2 bases, leaving 11 bases between the germline ends. CDR1 and CDR2 (germline): MNHEY, SVGAGI. The CDR3 DNA follows: TGTGCCAGCAGGTCAGGGGGGTCCAAAAACATTCAGTACTTC. Translated: CASRSGGSKNIQYF.

V gene TRBV4-1 combines with J gene TRBJ1-1; TRBD1 might be the D (6 bases). CDR3 length equals 14 residues. The V end lost 1 base, the J end lost 5 bases, and 11 bases lay between the germline ends. Looked up from germline, CDR1 is MGHRA and CDR2 is YSYEKL. CDR3 DNA: TGCGCCAGCAGCCAAGCACAGGGTTGGACTGAAGCTTTCTTT. Its protein product is CASSQAQGWTEAFF.

The chain carries TRBV7-2 and TRBJ1-1; no definite D call. This CDR3 spans 15 amino acids. Germline assignment: CDR1 SGHTA and CDR2 FQGNSA. V was cut by 5 bases and J by 0 bases, with 13 bases left in between. The CDR3 DNA reads as TGTGCCAGCAGCCCAGTGAGGCGGATGAACACTGAAGCTTTCTTT. This translates into CASSPVRRMNTEAFF.

J is TRBJ1-1 and V is TRBV7-9; D remains ambiguous. The CDR3 loop spans 13 amino acids. CDR1 SEHNR and CDR2 FQNEAQ come from the germline V gene (reference sequence). Trimming pared 7 bases from V and 1 base from J, leaving 10 bases between. CDR3 amino acids: CASTLPGNTEAFF. CDR3 DNA: TGTGCCAGCACCCTACCAGGGAACACTGAAGCTTTCTTT. Full variable domain (remainder filled in from reference TRBV7-9 and TRBJ1-1): DTGVSQNPRHKITKRGQNVTFRCDPISEHNRLYWYRQTLGQGPEFLTYFQNEAQLEKSRLLSDRFSAERPKGSFSTLEIQRTEQGDSAMYLCASTLPGNTEAFFGQGTRLTVV.

The rearrangement links TRBV15 to TRBJ2-1; D not certain. The V gene lost 0 bases and the J gene lost 3 bases, with 9 bases spanning the gap. The germline V gene has CDR1 LNHNV and CDR2 YYDKDF (reference sequence). This CDR3 is built from 15 residues. Here the CDR3 DNA reads TGTGCCACCAGCAGAGATTTGTCCAGCTACAATGAGCAGTTCTTC. Its translation is CATSRDLSSYNEQFF.

V is TRBV4-3 and J is TRBJ2-5; TRBD1 matches at 8 bases. The V segment lost 3 bases and the J segment 2 bases; nucleotides outside the gene matches: 2. CDR3 length: 14 amino acids. The germline CDR1 and CDR2 sequences are LGHNA and YSLEER. The CDR3 region has the DNA TGCGCCAGCAGCCACTGGGACAGGCAAGAGACCCAGTACTTC. It codes for CASSHWDRQETQYF.

The V call is TRBV27, the J call TRBJ2-2; 7 nucleotides match TRBD1. The germline gives CDR1 MNHEY, CDR2 SMNVEV (reference sequence). V dropped 3 bases and J dropped 6; count of bases not matched to a gene: 4. The CDR3 length is 14 residues. The CDR3 loop is CASSFTQGSGELFF. The CDR3 DNA sequence: TGTGCCAGCAGTTTTACACAGGGGTCCGGGGAGCTGTTTTTT.